These 30 T cell receptor beta chains were all obtained from the same sample, sequenced in a study of beta chain features in type 1 diabetes. Of the isolated RNA, all was reverse transcribed, and so the sequenced material was expressed TCRB transcripts. The method was immunoSEQ multiplex PCR; TCRdb's version includes in-frame clones alone and lacks a portion of them. Of hundreds of thousands of clones listed, roughly 31% are singletons. The specimen sequenced was naive CD4+ T cells from blood. Receptors were obtained from a man younger than 35 in good health.

The genes are TRBV27 and TRBJ1-2; D gene uncertain. This CDR3 is 12 amino acids long. Germline values: CDR1 MNHEY, CDR2 SMNVEV (reference sequence). Trimming took off 0 bases at V and 7 bases at J, with 6 bases between the two ends. CDR3 sequence (DNA): TGTGCCAGCAGTTTATCAGGGAGTGGCTACACCTTC. Protein sequence: CASSLSGSGYTF.

The chain links TRBV29-1 to TRBJ2-2; weak D call: TRBD2 (6 bases). This CDR3 spans 15 amino acids. CDR1 and CDR2 (germline): SQVTM, ANQGSEA. V lost 4 bases and J 0 bases, leaving 12 bases between the germline ends. In DNA form, the CDR3 reads TGCAGCGTTGTAGGTCCGGGGGCGAACACCGGGGAGCTGTTTTTT. Its translation: CSVVGPGANTGELFF.

The V gene is TRBV29-1, the J gene TRBJ2-7; weak D call: TRBD1 (6 bases). With 4 bases removed from V and 8 bases from J, the gap between germline ends came to 18 bases. This CDR3 comprises 13 residues. Germline CDR1 reads SQVTM; CDR2 reads ANQGSEA. This CDR3 reads CSVGRDTAGQQYF. CDR3 sequence (DNA): TGCAGCGTTGGTCGGGACACTGCTGGCCAGCAGTACTTC.

This clone was found a few times. This rearrangement joins TRBV2 to TRBJ2-7; 8 nucleotides agree with TRBD2. The CDR3 runs to 12 residues. Losses at the gene ends were 6 bases for V and 5 bases for J; bases not matched to a gene: 3. CDR1 is SNHLY and CDR2 is FYNNEI in the germline V gene. CDR3 region: CASSGRAHEQYF. The CDR3 DNA reads as TGTGCCAGCAGCGGGAGGGCCCACGAGCAGTACTTC.

The chain links TRBV25-1 to TRBJ2-4; TRBD2 matches 16 bases. V shed 2 bases and J 15 bases; nucleotides not matched to a gene: 10. CDR3 length: 16 amino acids. CDR1 MGHDK and CDR2 SYGVNS come from the germline V gene. The CDR3 reads CASSETGTSGRAGAYF. The DNA for the CDR3 is TGTGCCAGCAGTGAAACGGGGACTAGCGGGAGGGCCGGGGCGTACTTC.

J is TRBJ2-1 and V is TRBV7-9; unclear D gene. V shed 5 bases and J shed 4 bases, with 9 bases lying between them. Germline V gene sequence: CDR1 SEHNR, CDR2 FQNEAQ (reference sequence). The CDR3 is 13 residues long. CDR3 DNA sequence: TGTGCCAGCAGCCCGACTTCGTACAATGAGCAGTTCTTC. This translates into CASSPTSYNEQFF. Using reference TRBV7-9 and TRBJ2-1 for the parts outside the CDR3, the full variable domain is DTGVSQNPRHKITKRGQNVTFRCDPISEHNRLYWYRQTLGQGPEFLTYFQNEAQLEKSRLLSDRFSAERPKGSFSTLEIQRTEQGDSAMYLCASSPTSYNEQFFGPGTRLTVL.

The chain couples TRBV19 to TRBJ2-1; 8 positions agree with TRBD1. The germline CDR1 and CDR2 sequences are LNHDA and SQIVND (reference sequence). The ends lost 3 bases at V and 7 bases at J; junction bases unmatched: 2. This CDR3 is built from 13 residues. The CDR3 protein is CASSINRGNEQFF. The CDR3 nucleotides are TGTGCCAGTAGTATCAACAGGGGGAATGAGCAGTTCTTC.

The rearrangement links TRBV2 to TRBJ2-1; 7 bases match TRBD2. The CDR3 is 15 residues long. Losses at the gene ends were 8 bases for V and 8 bases for J; bases not matched to a gene: 15. Germline V gene sequence: CDR1 SNHLY, CDR2 FYNNEI. CDR3 protein: CASHYTSGAWYEQFF. The CDR3, as DNA: TGTGCCAGCCACTACACCAGCGGGGCCTGGTATGAGCAGTTCTTC.

This clone was counted only a few times. This chain joins TRBV9 and TRBJ2-1, with 8 bases that match TRBD1. The CDR3 is 15 amino acids. Germline CDR1 reads SGDLS; CDR2 reads YYNGEE. Trimming at V came to 0 bases and at J to 3 bases, leaving 2 bases not matched to a gene. CDR3 bases: TGTGCCAGCAGCGTAGCTGGACAGGGCTACAATGAGCAGTTCTTC. Translated, it gives CASSVAGQGYNEQFF.

The rearrangement uses TRBV4-3 and TRBJ2-7; the D call may be TRBD1 or TRBD2 (5 bases each). This CDR3 is 13 amino acids long. The germline CDR1 and CDR2 sequences are LGHNA and YSLEER. Trimming shortened V by 0 bases and J by 5 bases, and 8 bases separated the two germline ends. CDR3 amino acids: CASSQELGHEQYF. CDR3 nucleotides: TGCGCCAGCAGCCAAGAACTGGGACACGAGCAGTACTTC.

As concerns this clone: Other DNA sequences of this sample code for an identical CDR3. The CDR3 DNA follows: TGTGCCAGCAGCTTAGGGACTAGCGGGTACAATGAGCAGTTCTTC. The encoded protein is CASSLGTSGYNEQFF. The rearrangement links TRBV7-2 to TRBJ2-1, with 11 bases that match TRBD2. This CDR3 is 15 amino acids long. J lost 4 bases, V lost 1 base, and 0 bases had no gene match. CDR1 SGHTA and CDR2 FQGNSA come from the germline V gene.

This clone was seen a handful of times. The chain has TRBV4-3 and TRBJ2-1; D possibly corresponds to TRBD1 (6 bases). The CDR3 runs 16 residues. Germline-derived CDR1 and CDR2 are LGHNA and YSLEER. With 0 bases removed from V and 2 bases from J, the gap between germline ends came to 11 bases. The CDR3 loop reads CASSQEWAGAYNEQFF. In nucleotides, the CDR3 is TGCGCCAGCAGCCAAGAGTGGGCAGGGGCCTACAATGAGCAGTTCTTC.

As regards this clone: Other nucleotide sequences from this sample produce the same CDR3. The rearrangement uses TRBV30 and TRBJ1-1; D gene ambiguous. The V gene's germline CDR1 is GTSNPN and CDR2 SVGIG (reference sequence). V dropped 4 bases and J dropped 0 bases, with 3 bases sitting between them. CDR3 size: 11 residues. The CDR3 bases are TGTGCCTGGACTGTGAACACTGAAGCTTTCTTT. It codes for CAWTVNTEAFF.

This clone turned up a few times. The chain uses TRBV2 and TRBJ2-5, with 7 bases lining up with TRBD2. After removal of 2 bases from V and 1 base from J, the junction contained 4 bases not matched to a gene. Germline CDR1 SNHLY, CDR2 FYNNEI. There are 15 residues in the CDR3. The CDR3 region has the DNA TGTGCCAGCAGTGAACAGTCTAGCGGCCAAGAGACCCAGTACTTC. This gives the protein CASSEQSSGQETQYF. The whole variable domain, remainder taken from reference TRBV2 and TRBJ2-5, is EPEVTQTPSHQVTQMGQEVILRCVPISNHLYFYWYRQILGQKVEFLVSFYNNEISEKSEIFDDQFSVERPDGSNFTLKIRSTKLEDSAMYFCASSEQSSGQETQYFGPGTRLLVL.

The rearrangement joins TRBV28 to TRBJ2-7; D may be TRBD1 or TRBD2 (5 bases each). The CDR3 sequence is 13 residues long. V lost 3 bases, J lost 3 bases, and 9 bases lay in between. CDR1 MDHEN and CDR2 SYDVKM come from the germline V gene. The CDR3 loop reads CASSLGTDYEQYF. CDR3 DNA sequence: TGTGCCAGCAGTTTGGGGACGGACTACGAGCAGTACTTC.

In this sample, this clone turned up once. In nucleotides, the CDR3 is TGCAGTGCCCGGAATGAAAAACTGTTTTTT. It yields the protein CSARNEKLFF. The chain links TRBV20-1 to TRBJ1-4; unclear D gene. The CDR3 loop spans 10 amino acids. V lost 6 bases and J lost 5, with 4 bases in between. CDR1 and CDR2 (germline): DFQATT, SNEGSKA (reference sequence).

The chain recombines TRBV29-1 with TRBJ2-5; maybe TRBD1 (5 bases). Per the germline V gene, CDR1 is SQVTM and CDR2 is ANQGSEA. The V end lost 6 bases, the J end lost 5 bases, and 16 bases lay between the germline ends. This CDR3 is 13 amino acids long. CDR3 amino acids: CSVAMQGTETQYF. Written as DNA, the CDR3 is TGCAGCGTCGCCATGCAGGGAACGGAGACCCAGTACTTC.

CDR3 residues: CASSIVVGSNYEQYF. CDR3 nucleotide sequence: TGTGCCAGTAGTATAGTCGTCGGCAGCAACTACGAGCAGTACTTC. V is TRBV19 and J is TRBJ2-7; D unclear. The ends were cut back, 1 base at V and 3 bases at J, with 13 bases in the middle. Per the germline V gene, CDR1 is LNHDA and CDR2 is SQIVND (reference sequence). This CDR3 has 15 residues.

CDR3 DNA: TGTGCCAGCAGTGGTCAAGGGGGGCTGGGGAGCACTGAAGCTTTCTTT. Its protein is CASSGQGGLGSTEAFF. The gene calls are TRBV2 and TRBJ1-1; a possible D gene is TRBD1 (6 bases). The CDR3 runs 16 residues. The ends were cut back, 4 bases at V and 4 bases at J, with 19 bases in the middle. The germline V gene encodes CDR1 SNHLY and CDR2 FYNNEI. Complete variable domain (other parts from reference TRBV2 and TRBJ1-1): EPEVTQTPSHQVTQMGQEVILRCVPISNHLYFYWYRQILGQKVEFLVSFYNNEISEKSEIFDDQFSVERPDGSNFTLKIRSTKLEDSAMYFCASSGQGGLGSTEAFFGQGTRLTVV.

This clone came up a few times. The chain employs TRBV25-1 and TRBJ2-5; possibly TRBD2 for D (5 bases). The CDR3 sequence is 13 residues long. The V gene's germline CDR1 is MGHDK and CDR2 SYGVNS. The V end was cut by 4 bases, the J end by 3 bases, with 9 bases between. Here the CDR3 reads CASSGAGEETQYF. The CDR3 DNA reads TGTGCCAGCAGTGGGGCGGGTGAAGAGACCCAGTACTTC.

The gene calls are TRBV7-8 and TRBJ2-1; 9 bases map to TRBD2. The germline CDR1 and CDR2 sequences are SGHVS and FQNEAQ. CDR3 length: 15 amino acids. Unmatched junction bases numbered 5, after V lost 0 bases and J lost 8 bases. Here the CDR3 DNA reads TGTGCCAGCAGCTTAGCTAGCGGGAGAACGTATGAGCAGTTCTTC. This gives the protein CASSLASGRTYEQFF.

V and J are TRBV7-2 and TRBJ1-2; D unresolved. This CDR3 has 14 residues. Germline lookup yields CDR1 SGHTA and CDR2 FQGNSA. V was cut by 1 base and J by 3 bases, with 9 bases left in between. The CDR3 DNA reads as TGTGCCAGCAGCTTAGTATTGGAATACTATGGCTACACCTTC. Translation gives CASSLVLEYYGYTF.

This sequence joins TRBV19 and TRBJ2-1; 11 nucleotides match TRBD2. The CDR3 covers 16 residues. V shed 6 bases, J shed 2 bases, and the junction held 6 bases outside the gene matches. Per germline, CDR1 LNHDA and CDR2 SQIVND (reference sequence). The CDR3 reads CASRFGTSGTYNEQFF. For the CDR3, the DNA is TGTGCCAGTAGGTTTGGGACTAGCGGAACCTACAATGAGCAGTTCTTC.

This clone was observed a handful of times. V gene TRBV25-1 combines with J gene TRBJ1-1; unclear D gene. The length of the CDR3 is 10 residues. The germline gives CDR1 MGHDK, CDR2 SYGVNS. Trimming took off 8 bases at V and 12 bases at J, with 13 bases between the two ends. The CDR3 loop is CASQGPKTFF. CDR3 coding DNA: TGTGCCAGCCAAGGACCCAAAACTTTCTTT.

The V and J genes are TRBV7-2 and TRBJ1-2; no clear D. Germline CDR1 reads SGHTA; CDR2 reads FQGNSA. The CDR3 length is 14 residues. Trimming took 2 bases from V and 4 from J, leaving 11 bases between them. In DNA form, the CDR3 reads TGTGCCAGCAGCTTATCCGGTTTGGGCTATGGCTACACCTTC. This sequence encodes CASSLSGLGYGYTF.

The table lists this clone with a few counts. The genes are TRBV30 and TRBJ2-1; 8 nucleotides agree with TRBD2. The CDR3 contains 16 residues. V lost 2 bases, J lost 11 bases, and 17 bases stayed unmatched. Germline V gene lookup returns CDR1 GTSNPN and CDR2 SVGIG (reference sequence). CDR3 in amino acids: CAWSLGGGDLTMKQFF. The DNA of the CDR3 is TGTGCCTGGAGTCTCGGGGGGGGCGACCTCACAATGAAGCAGTTCTTC.

J is TRBJ2-7 and V is TRBV7-9, with D unresolved. Per the germline V gene, CDR1 is SEHNR and CDR2 is FQNEAQ (reference sequence). This CDR3 is built from 10 residues. Trimming stripped 4 bases from V and 9 bases from J, with 7 bases between. Written as DNA, the CDR3 is TGTGCCAGCAGCTCGGGCGGGCAGTACTTC. Protein: CASSSGGQYF.

As to this clone: Other nucleotide sequences from this sample produce the same CDR3. The rearrangement uses TRBV7-3 and TRBJ1-1; D is ambiguous. CDR1 and CDR2 from the germline V gene are SGHTA and FQGTGA. V was pared by 1 base and J by 0 bases, with 3 bases between. CDR3 size: 13 residues. Here the CDR3 reads CASSLRMNTEAFF. Written as DNA, the CDR3 is TGTGCCAGCAGCTTAAGGATGAACACTGAAGCTTTCTTT.

This clone was found a few times. The chain couples TRBV30 to TRBJ2-5; unclear D gene. CDR3 length: 13 residues. The ends were cut back, 1 base at V and 1 base at J, with 7 bases in the middle. Germline lookup yields CDR1 GTSNPN and CDR2 SVGIG (reference sequence). The CDR3 sequence is CAWSEVVQETQYF. CDR3 coding DNA: TGTGCCTGGAGTGAGGTGGTCCAAGAGACCCAGTACTTC.

The chain couples TRBV28 to TRBJ2-5; D perhaps matches TRBD1 (6 bases). The germline V gene has CDR1 MDHEN and CDR2 SYDVKM. Trimming cost V 8 bases and J 2 bases, with 9 bases left between them. The length of the CDR3 is 12 residues. The CDR3 DNA follows: TGTGCCAGCGGCCAGGGGCAAGAGACCCAGTACTTC. Translating gives CASGQGQETQYF.